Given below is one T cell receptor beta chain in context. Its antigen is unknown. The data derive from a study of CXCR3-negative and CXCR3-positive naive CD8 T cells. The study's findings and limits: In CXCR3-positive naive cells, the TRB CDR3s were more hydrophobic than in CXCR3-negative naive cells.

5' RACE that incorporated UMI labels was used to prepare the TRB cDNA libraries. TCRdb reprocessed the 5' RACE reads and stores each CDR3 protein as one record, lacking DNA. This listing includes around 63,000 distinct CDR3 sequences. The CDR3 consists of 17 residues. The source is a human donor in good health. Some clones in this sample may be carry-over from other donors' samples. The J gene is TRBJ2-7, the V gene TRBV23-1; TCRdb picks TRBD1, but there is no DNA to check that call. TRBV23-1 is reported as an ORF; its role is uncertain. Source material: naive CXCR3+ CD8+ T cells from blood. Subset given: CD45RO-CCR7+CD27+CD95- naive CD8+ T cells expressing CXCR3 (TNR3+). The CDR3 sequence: CASSQSEQGSGPYEQYF.